Given below is one T cell receptor beta chain in context. The CDR3 is 11 residues long. V was pared by 4 bases and J by 15 bases, with 13 bases between. Germline CDR1 reads SEHNR; CDR2 reads FQNEAQ (reference sequence). This record comes from a study of T cell responses to AZD1222 COVID-19 vaccine. Repertoires were generated with immunoSEQ multiplex PCR, while TCRdb's copy carries only in-frame clones and drops some. Altogether tens of thousands of clones are present, 88% being singletons, with the ten largest covering roughly 4.3%. The source material was peripheral blood, sampled on day 0 of MenACWY control vaccination. The clonotype originates from an adult in good health. The chain employs TRBV7-9 and TRBJ2-1, with D uncertain. In DNA form, the CDR3 reads TGTGCCAGCAGCTCCGAGACCCGTAGGTTCTTC. Protein product: CASSSETRRFF.